Listed below are T cell receptor beta chains from one sample, sequenced in a study of post-analysis software for immune sequencing data. TCRdb re-analysed the PCR reads in MiXCR, keeping a single row per CDR3 protein. This table has 450,000 or so distinct CDR3 sequences, roughly 45% appearing once. Sequenced: blood. Receptor source: a girl aged 5-17 years with multiple sclerosis. Both conserved end residues are part of each CDR3. Clone size appears in some rows only: once, few, many, or a class for an expanded clone.

CDR3aa: CSARVGLAGSYEQYF; abundance: few; j_gene: TRBJ2-7; v_gene: TRBV20-1
CDR3aa: CATSDPAFTTGTQYF; abundance: .; j_gene: TRBJ2-5; v_gene: TRBV24-1
CDR3aa: CASSSEVAGGGNIQYF; abundance: .; j_gene: TRBJ2-4; v_gene: TRBV7-3
CDR3aa: CSVEGRAFDGNTIYF; abundance: .; j_gene: TRBJ1-3; v_gene: TRBV29-1
CDR3aa: CASSLWLRDNQPQHF; abundance: .; j_gene: TRBJ1-5; v_gene: TRBV28
CDR3aa: CATSGTSGSGEQFF; abundance: .; j_gene: TRBJ2-1; v_gene: TRBV10-3
CDR3aa: CASSQGQGGQPQHF; abundance: few; j_gene: TRBJ1-5; v_gene: TRBV4-1
CDR3aa: CASSPGGRGYQETQYF; abundance: .; j_gene: TRBJ2-5; v_gene: TRBV28
CDR3aa: CASRDTDGPYEQYF; abundance: .; j_gene: .; v_gene: TRBV6-6
CDR3aa: CASSPRQGTSYEQYF; abundance: .; j_gene: TRBJ2-7; v_gene: TRBV9
CDR3aa: CASSPLRQRDTQYF; abundance: .; j_gene: TRBJ2-3; v_gene: TRBV9
CDR3aa: CASSVETGTSQRGQYF; abundance: few; j_gene: TRBJ2-5; v_gene: TRBV9
CDR3aa: CASSQNTGEDYEQYF; abundance: .; j_gene: .; v_gene: TRBV11-2
CDR3aa: CATGDRAGNQPQHF; abundance: .; j_gene: TRBJ1-5; v_gene: TRBV7-2
CDR3aa: CSAIPDRGNEKLFF; abundance: .; j_gene: TRBJ1-4; v_gene: TRBV20-1
CDR3aa: CASSRLPGENTEAFF; abundance: few; j_gene: TRBJ1-1; v_gene: TRBV5-1
CDR3aa: CASSLTQTGAGANVLTF; abundance: few; j_gene: TRBJ2-6; v_gene: TRBV7-9
CDR3aa: CATGQGRNSPLHF; abundance: .; j_gene: TRBJ1-6; v_gene: TRBV27
CDR3aa: CASSQDLRSADTQYF; abundance: .; j_gene: TRBJ2-3; v_gene: TRBV4-3
CDR3aa: CTSSSREYNEQFF; abundance: .; j_gene: TRBJ2-1; v_gene: TRBV7-2
CDR3aa: CASSLPGAPGYEQYF; abundance: once; j_gene: TRBJ2-7; v_gene: TRBV13
CDR3aa: CASSWGTGGRTEAFF; abundance: .; j_gene: TRBJ1-1; v_gene: TRBV5-1
CDR3aa: CASSVVGTGSYGYTF; abundance: few; j_gene: TRBJ1-2; v_gene: TRBV9
CDR3aa: CASSSRQEFNEKLFF; abundance: .; j_gene: TRBJ1-4; v_gene: TRBV5-6
CDR3aa: CASGLGPIREQYF; abundance: .; j_gene: .; v_gene: TRBV6-1
CDR3aa: CASSLVLLAHEQYF; abundance: .; j_gene: TRBJ2-7; v_gene: TRBV5-6
CDR3aa: CASSTWDQQGDGYEQYF; abundance: .; j_gene: TRBJ2-7; v_gene: TRBV7-9
CDR3aa: CASSPQAGGTSYEQYF; abundance: few; j_gene: TRBJ2-7; v_gene: TRBV3-1
CDR3aa: CACRGGLAGLSYNEQFF; abundance: .; j_gene: TRBJ2-1; v_gene: TRBV6-1
CDR3aa: CASSLAGTGSSGTQYF; abundance: once; j_gene: TRBJ2-3; v_gene: TRBV7-9
CDR3aa: CASSQAGAAYEQYF; abundance: many; j_gene: TRBJ2-7; v_gene: TRBV3-1
CDR3aa: CASIPSGWKSTDTQYF; abundance: .; j_gene: TRBJ2-3; v_gene: TRBV7-9
CDR3aa: CSAPGTSGANEQFF; abundance: .; j_gene: TRBJ2-1; v_gene: TRBV20-1
CDR3aa: CASSFASGSTYEQYF; abundance: .; j_gene: .; v_gene: TRBV5-4
CDR3aa: CASSQEVLGGYNEQFF; abundance: few; j_gene: TRBJ2-1; v_gene: TRBV4-2
CDR3aa: CASSWGRDSPLHF; abundance: .; j_gene: TRBJ1-6; v_gene: TRBV7-9
CDR3aa: CASSLTSGQGVEQYF; abundance: few; j_gene: TRBJ2-7; v_gene: TRBV7-3
CDR3aa: CASSKEGGRETQYF; abundance: once; j_gene: .; v_gene: TRBV28
CDR3aa: CASSIYNEQFF; abundance: many; j_gene: TRBJ2-1; v_gene: TRBV12-3/TRBV12-4
CDR3aa: CASSSANTYEQYF; abundance: .; j_gene: TRBJ2-7; v_gene: TRBV12-3/TRBV12-4
CDR3aa: CASSAVVGEQYF; abundance: few; j_gene: TRBJ2-7; v_gene: TRBV7-3
CDR3aa: CASSISQGRQETQYF; abundance: .; j_gene: TRBJ2-5; v_gene: TRBV28
CDR3aa: CASSFSRGEAFF; abundance: .; j_gene: TRBJ1-1; v_gene: TRBV7-9
CDR3aa: CSAQESNQPQHF; abundance: .; j_gene: TRBJ1-5; v_gene: TRBV20-1
CDR3aa: CASSLSDRSNEQFF; abundance: .; j_gene: TRBJ2-1; v_gene: TRBV7-2
CDR3aa: CASKGVAGDEQYF; abundance: once; j_gene: .; v_gene: TRBV11-2
CDR3aa: CSVVRGTEAFF; abundance: .; j_gene: TRBJ1-1; v_gene: TRBV29-1
CDR3aa: CASSLGRWGQEATDTQYF; abundance: .; j_gene: TRBJ2-3; v_gene: TRBV7-2
CDR3aa: CSVRDRAETQYF; abundance: few; j_gene: TRBJ2-5; v_gene: TRBV29-1
CDR3aa: CAISTTPRRVPTGGYTF; abundance: .; j_gene: TRBJ1-2; v_gene: TRBV6-6
CDR3aa: CASGVPGQVSYEQYF; abundance: .; j_gene: TRBJ2-7; v_gene: TRBV2
CDR3aa: CASSYNSPLHF; abundance: .; j_gene: TRBJ1-6; v_gene: TRBV7-2
CDR3aa: CASSLGVEEQFF; abundance: .; j_gene: TRBJ2-1; v_gene: TRBV12-3/TRBV12-4
CDR3aa: CASSFGGGGSEQYF; abundance: few; j_gene: TRBJ2-7; v_gene: TRBV7-2
CDR3aa: CATKGSSIDEQYF; abundance: .; j_gene: TRBJ2-7; v_gene: TRBV15
CDR3aa: CASSMTSGRVGEQYF; abundance: few; j_gene: TRBJ2-7; v_gene: TRBV7-8
CDR3aa: CASSLEGQGAVSYEQYF; abundance: .; j_gene: TRBJ2-7; v_gene: TRBV7-2
CDR3aa: CASSAQGQDEKLFF; abundance: .; j_gene: TRBJ1-4; v_gene: TRBV2
CDR3aa: CASSTHGQSVGANVLTF; abundance: .; j_gene: TRBJ2-6; v_gene: TRBV28